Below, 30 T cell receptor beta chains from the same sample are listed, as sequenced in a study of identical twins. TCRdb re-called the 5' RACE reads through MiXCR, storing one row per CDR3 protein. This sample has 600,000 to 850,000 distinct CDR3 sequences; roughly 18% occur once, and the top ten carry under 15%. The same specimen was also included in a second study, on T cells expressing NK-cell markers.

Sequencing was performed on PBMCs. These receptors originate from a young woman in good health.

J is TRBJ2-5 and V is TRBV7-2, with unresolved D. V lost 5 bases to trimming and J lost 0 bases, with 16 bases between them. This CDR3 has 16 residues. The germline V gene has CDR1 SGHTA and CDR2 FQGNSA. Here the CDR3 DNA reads TGTGCCAGCAGCCACGATATAGAATCGTACCAAGAGACCCAGTACTTC. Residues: CASSHDIESYQETQYF.

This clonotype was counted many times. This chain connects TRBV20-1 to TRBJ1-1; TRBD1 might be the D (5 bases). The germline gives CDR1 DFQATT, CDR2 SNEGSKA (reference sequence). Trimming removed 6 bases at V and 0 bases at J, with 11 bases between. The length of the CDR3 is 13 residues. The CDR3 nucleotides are TGCAGTGCCGTCGACAGCCTGAACACTGAAGCTTTCTTT. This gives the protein CSAVDSLNTEAFF.

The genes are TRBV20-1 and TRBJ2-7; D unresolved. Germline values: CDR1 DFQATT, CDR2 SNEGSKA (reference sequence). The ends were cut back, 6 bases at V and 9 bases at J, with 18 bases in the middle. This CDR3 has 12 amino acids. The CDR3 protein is CSAQQALIGQYF. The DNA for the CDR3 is TGCAGTGCCCAGCAGGCACTGATTGGGCAGTACTTC.

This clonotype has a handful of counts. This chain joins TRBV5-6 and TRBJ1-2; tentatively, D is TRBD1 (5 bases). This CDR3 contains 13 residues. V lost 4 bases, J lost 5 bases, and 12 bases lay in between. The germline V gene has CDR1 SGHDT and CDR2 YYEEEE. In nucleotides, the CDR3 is TGTGCCAGCAGCCTGCAGACAGTTTATGGCTACACCTTC. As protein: CASSLQTVYGYTF.

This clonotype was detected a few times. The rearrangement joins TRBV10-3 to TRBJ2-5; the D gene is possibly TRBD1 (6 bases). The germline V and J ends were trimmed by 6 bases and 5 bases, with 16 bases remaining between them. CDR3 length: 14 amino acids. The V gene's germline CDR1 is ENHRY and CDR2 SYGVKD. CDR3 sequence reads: CAISADTGMETQYF. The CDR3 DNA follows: TGTGCCATCAGCGCCGACACAGGGATGGAGACCCAGTACTTC.

CDR3 region: CSARDRPALTF. CDR3 DNA: TGCAGTGCTAGAGATAGACCGGCCCTGACCTTC. The rearrangement joins TRBV20-1 to TRBJ1-2, with D unresolved. CDR1 and CDR2 from the germline V gene are DFQATT and SNEGSKA (reference sequence). CDR3 size: 11 residues. V gave up 0 bases and J gave up 14 bases, with 13 bases separating them.

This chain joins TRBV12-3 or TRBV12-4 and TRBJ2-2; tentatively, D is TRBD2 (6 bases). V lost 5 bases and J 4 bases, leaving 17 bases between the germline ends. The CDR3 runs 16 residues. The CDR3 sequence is CASSPQGAGSTGELFF. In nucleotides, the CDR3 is TGTGCCAGCAGTCCCCAGGGCGCGGGGAGCACCGGGGAGCTGTTTTTT.

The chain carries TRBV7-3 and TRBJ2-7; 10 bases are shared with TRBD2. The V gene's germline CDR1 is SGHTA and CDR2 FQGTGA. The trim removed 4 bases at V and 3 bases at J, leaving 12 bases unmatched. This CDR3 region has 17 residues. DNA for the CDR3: TGTGCCAGCAGCTCCTACTACACTAGCGGGGAAATCTACGAGCAGTACTTC. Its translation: CASSSYYTSGEIYEQYF.

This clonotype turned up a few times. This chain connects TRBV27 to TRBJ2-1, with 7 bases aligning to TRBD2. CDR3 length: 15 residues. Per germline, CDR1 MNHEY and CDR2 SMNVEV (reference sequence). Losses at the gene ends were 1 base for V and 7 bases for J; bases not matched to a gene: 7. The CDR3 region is CASSLYGGGPNEQFF. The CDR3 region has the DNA TGTGCCAGCAGTTTATACGGGGGAGGGCCGAATGAGCAGTTCTTC.

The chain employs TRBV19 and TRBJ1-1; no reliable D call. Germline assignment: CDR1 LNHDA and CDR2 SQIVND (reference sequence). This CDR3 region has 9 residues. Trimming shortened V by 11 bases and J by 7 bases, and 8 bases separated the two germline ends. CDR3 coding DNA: TGTGCCTGCGGGGATGAAGCTTTCTTT. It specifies CACGDEAFF.

The CDR3 region has the DNA TGTGCCAGCAGCTTGCGCCCGACAGGCCCCTACGAGCAGTACTTC. It yields the protein CASSLRPTGPYEQYF. This sequence joins TRBV5-5 and TRBJ2-7; D may be TRBD1 (6 bases). CDR3 length: 15 residues. The V gene's germline CDR1 is SGHKS and CDR2 YYEKEE (reference sequence). V was pared by 1 base and J by 2 bases, with 13 bases between. Full variable domain (rest looked up from reference TRBV5-5 and TRBJ2-7): DAGVTQSPTHLIKTRGQQVTLRCSPISGHKSVSWYQQVLGQGPQFIFQYYEKEERGRGNFPDRFSARQFPNYSSELNVNALLLGDSALYLCASSLRPTGPYEQYFGPGTRLTVT.

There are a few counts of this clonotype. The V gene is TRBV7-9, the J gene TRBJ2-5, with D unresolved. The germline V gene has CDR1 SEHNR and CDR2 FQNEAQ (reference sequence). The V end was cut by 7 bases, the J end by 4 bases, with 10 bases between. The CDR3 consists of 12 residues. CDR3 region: CASTSPRETQYF. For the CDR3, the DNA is TGTGCCAGCACTTCACCTCGAGAGACCCAGTACTTC.

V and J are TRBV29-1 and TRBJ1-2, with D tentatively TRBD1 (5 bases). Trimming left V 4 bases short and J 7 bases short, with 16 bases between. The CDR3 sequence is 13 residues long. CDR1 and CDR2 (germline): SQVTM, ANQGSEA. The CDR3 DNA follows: TGCAGCGTTGTCTATGGGGCAGGGTCTGGCTACACCTTC. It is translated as CSVVYGAGSGYTF.

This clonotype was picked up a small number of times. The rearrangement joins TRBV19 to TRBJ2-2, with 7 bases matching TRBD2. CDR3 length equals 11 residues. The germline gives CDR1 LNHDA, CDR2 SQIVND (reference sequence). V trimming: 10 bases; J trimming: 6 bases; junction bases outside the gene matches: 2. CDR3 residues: CATRGAGELFF. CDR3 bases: TGTGCCACCCGGGGGGCCGGGGAGCTGTTTTTT. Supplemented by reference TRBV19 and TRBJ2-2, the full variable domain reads DGGITQSPKYLFRKEGQNVTLSCEQNLNHDAMYWYRQDPGQGLRLIYYSQIVNDFQKGDIAEGYSVSREKKESFPLTVTSAQKNPTAFYLCATRGAGELFFGEGSRLTVL.

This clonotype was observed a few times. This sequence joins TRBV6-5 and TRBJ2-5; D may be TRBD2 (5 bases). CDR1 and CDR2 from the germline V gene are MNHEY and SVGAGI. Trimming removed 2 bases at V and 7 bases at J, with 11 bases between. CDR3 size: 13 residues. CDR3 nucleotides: TGTGCCAGCAGTTACCCGTCTGGAGGGACCCAGTACTTC. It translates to CASSYPSGGTQYF.

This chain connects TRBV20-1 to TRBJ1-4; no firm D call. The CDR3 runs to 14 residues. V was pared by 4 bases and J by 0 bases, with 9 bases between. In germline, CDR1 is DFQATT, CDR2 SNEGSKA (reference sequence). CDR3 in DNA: TGCAGTGCTATCAGACCTTCAACTAATGAAAAACTGTTTTTT. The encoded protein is CSAIRPSTNEKLFF.

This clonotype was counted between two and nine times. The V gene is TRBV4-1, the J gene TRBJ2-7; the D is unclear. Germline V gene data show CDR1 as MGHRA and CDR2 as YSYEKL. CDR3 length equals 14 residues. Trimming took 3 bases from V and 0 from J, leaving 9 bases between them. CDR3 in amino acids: CASSHSSSSYEQYF. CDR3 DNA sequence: TGCGCCAGCAGCCACAGTTCTTCCTCCTACGAGCAGTACTTC.

The CDR3 sequence is CASSSPGTPNEQFF. The CDR3 DNA sequence: TGTGCCAGCAGCTCCCCCGGGACTCCCAATGAGCAGTTCTTC. The gene calls are TRBV7-9 and TRBJ2-1; weak D call: TRBD2 (6 bases). Germline CDR1 is SEHNR and CDR2 is FQNEAQ (reference sequence). The CDR3 consists of 14 residues. The V gene lost 4 bases and the J gene lost 6 bases, with 13 bases spanning the gap.

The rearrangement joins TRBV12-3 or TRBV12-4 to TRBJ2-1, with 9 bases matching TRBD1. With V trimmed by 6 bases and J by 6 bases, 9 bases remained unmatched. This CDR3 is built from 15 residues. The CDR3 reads CASRGSRDRVNEQFF. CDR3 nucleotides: TGTGCCAGCAGAGGTTCCCGGGACAGGGTCAATGAGCAGTTCTTC.

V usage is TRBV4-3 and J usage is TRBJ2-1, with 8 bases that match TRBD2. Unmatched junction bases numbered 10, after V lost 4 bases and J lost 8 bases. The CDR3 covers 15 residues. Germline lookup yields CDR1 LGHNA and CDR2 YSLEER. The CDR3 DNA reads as TGCGCCAGCAGCCCCAGTGCGGGAGGTGTGGATGAGCAGTTCTTC. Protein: CASSPSAGGVDEQFF.

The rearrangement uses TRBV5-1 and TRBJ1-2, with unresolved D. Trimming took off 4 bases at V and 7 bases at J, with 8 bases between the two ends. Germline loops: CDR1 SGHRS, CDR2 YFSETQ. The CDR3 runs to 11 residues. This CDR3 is CASSLKGGYTF. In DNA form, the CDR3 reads TGCGCCAGCAGCCTAAAAGGTGGCTACACCTTC. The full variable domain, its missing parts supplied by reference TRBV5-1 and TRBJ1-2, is KAGVTQTPRYLIKTRGQQVTLSCSPISGHRSVSWYQQTPGQGLQFLFEYFSETQRNKGNFPGRFSGRQFSNSRSEMNVSTLELGDSALYLCASSLKGGYTFGSGTRLTVV.

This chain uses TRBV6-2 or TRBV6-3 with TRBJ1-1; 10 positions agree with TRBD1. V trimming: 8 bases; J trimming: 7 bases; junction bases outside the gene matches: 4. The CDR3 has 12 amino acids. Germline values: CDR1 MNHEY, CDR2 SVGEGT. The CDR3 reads CASWGTGDEAFF. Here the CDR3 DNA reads TGTGCCAGCTGGGGGACAGGGGATGAAGCTTTCTTT.

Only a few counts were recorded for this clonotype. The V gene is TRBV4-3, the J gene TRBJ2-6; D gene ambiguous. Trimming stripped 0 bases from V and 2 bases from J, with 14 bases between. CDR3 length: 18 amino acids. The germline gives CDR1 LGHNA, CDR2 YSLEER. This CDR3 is CASSQERGRAAGANVLTF. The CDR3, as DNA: TGCGCCAGCAGCCAAGAACGAGGACGGGCAGCTGGGGCCAACGTCCTGACTTTC.

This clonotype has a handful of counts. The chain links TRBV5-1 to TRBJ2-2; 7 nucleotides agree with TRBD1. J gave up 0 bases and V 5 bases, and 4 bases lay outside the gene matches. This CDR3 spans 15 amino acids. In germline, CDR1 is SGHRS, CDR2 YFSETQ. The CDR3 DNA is TGCGCCAGCAGGGAACAGGGGTCGAACACCGGGGAGCTGTTTTTT. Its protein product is CASREQGSNTGELFF.

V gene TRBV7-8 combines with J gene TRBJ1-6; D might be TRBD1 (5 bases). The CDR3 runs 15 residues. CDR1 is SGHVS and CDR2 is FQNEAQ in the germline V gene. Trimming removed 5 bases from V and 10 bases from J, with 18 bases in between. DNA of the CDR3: TGTGCCAGCAGCCCACGGTGGTTAGGGGAGTCACCCCTCCACTTT. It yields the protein CASSPRWLGESPLHF. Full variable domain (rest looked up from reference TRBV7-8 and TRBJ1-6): GAGVSQSPRYKVAKRGQDVALRCDPISGHVSLFWYQQALGQGPEFLTYFQNEAQLDKSGLPSDRFFAERPEGSVSTLKIQRTQQEDSAVYLCASSPRWLGESPLHFGNGTRLTVT.

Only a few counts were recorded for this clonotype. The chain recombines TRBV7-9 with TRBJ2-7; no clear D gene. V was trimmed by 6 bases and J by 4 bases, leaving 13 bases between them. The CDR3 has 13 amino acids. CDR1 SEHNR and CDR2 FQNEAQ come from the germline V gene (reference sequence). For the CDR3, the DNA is TGTGCCAGCAGTGAAGGTACACATTACGAGCAGTACTTC. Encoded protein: CASSEGTHYEQYF. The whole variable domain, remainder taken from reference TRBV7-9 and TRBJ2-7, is DTGVSQNPRHKITKRGQNVTFRCDPISEHNRLYWYRQTLGQGPEFLTYFQNEAQLEKSRLLSDRFSAERPKGSFSTLEIQRTEQGDSAMYLCASSEGTHYEQYFGPGTRLTVT.

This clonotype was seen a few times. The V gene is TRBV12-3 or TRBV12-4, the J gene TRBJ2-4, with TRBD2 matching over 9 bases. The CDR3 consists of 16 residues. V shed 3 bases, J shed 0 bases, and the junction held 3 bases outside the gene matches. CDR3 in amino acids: CASSFGGGGAKNIQYF. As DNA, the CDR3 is TGTGCCAGCAGTTTTGGCGGGGGGGGAGCCAAAAACATTCAGTACTTC.

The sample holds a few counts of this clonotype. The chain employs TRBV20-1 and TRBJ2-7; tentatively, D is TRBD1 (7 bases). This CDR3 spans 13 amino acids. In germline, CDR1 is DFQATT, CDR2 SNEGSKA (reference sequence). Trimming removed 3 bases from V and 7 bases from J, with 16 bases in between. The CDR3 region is CSASAGGPGEQYF. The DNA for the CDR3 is TGCAGTGCTAGTGCAGGGGGGCCGGGTGAGCAGTACTTC.

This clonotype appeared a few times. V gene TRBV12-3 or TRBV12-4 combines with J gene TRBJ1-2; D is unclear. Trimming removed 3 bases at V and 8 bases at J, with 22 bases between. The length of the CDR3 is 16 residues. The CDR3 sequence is CASSFASSWVGNGYTF. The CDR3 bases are TGTGCCAGCAGTTTCGCCTCTAGTTGGGTGGGGAACGGCTACACCTTC.

CDR3 sequence: CSAQVSSYNEQFF. The CDR3 DNA reads TGCAGTGCTCAGGTGAGCTCCTACAATGAGCAGTTCTTC. The chain recombines TRBV20-1 with TRBJ2-1; D not resolved. Trimming took 5 bases from V and 0 from J, leaving 8 bases between them. Germline loops: CDR1 DFQATT, CDR2 SNEGSKA (reference sequence). CDR3 length equals 13 residues.